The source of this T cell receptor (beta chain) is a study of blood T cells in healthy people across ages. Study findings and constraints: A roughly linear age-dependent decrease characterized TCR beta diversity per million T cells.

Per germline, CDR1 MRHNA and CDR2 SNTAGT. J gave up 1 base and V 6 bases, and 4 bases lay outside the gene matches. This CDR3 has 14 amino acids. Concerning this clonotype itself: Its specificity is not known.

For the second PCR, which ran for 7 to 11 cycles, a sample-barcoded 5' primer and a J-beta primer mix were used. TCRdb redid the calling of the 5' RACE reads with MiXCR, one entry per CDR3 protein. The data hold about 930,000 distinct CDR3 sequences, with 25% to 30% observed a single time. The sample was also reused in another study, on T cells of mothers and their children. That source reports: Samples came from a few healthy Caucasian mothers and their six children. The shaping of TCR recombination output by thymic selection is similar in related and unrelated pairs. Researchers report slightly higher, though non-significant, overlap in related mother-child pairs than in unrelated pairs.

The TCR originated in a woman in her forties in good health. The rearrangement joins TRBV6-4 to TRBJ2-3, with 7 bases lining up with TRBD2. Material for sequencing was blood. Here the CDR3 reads CASRNTSGTDTQYF. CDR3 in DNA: TGTGCCAGCAGGAACACTAGCGGCACAGATACGCAGTATTTT.